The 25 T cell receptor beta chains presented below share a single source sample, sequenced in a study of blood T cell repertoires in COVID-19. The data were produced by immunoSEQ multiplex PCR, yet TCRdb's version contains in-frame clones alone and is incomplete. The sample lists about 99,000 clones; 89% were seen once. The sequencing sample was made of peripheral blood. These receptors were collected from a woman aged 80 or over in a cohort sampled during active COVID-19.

As DNA, the CDR3 is TGTGCCACCAGCAGCGGCGGGACTAGCGGGACACGGGAGACCCAGTACTTC. Its protein is CATSSGGTSGTRETQYF. This chain joins TRBV15 and TRBJ2-5; 13 bases fit TRBD2. Per germline, CDR1 LNHNV and CDR2 YYDKDF (reference sequence). The V gene end was trimmed by 3 bases and the J gene end by 5 bases; junction bases not matched to a gene: 9. The CDR3 spans 17 residues.

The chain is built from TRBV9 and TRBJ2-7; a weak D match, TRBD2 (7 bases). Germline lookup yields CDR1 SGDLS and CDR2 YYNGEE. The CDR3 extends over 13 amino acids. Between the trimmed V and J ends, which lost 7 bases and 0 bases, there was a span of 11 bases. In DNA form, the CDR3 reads TGTGCCAGCGGCGGGGGCCTCTCCTACGAGCAGTACTTC. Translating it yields CASGGGLSYEQYF.

CDR3 region: CASSLRRIRGSDTQYF. For the CDR3, the DNA is TGTGCCAGCAGTTTACGGCGTATCAGGGGTTCAGATACGCAGTATTTT. The J gene is TRBJ2-3, the V gene TRBV27; tentatively, D is TRBD1 (6 bases). Trimming removed 2 bases from V and 4 bases from J, with 16 bases in between. Germline V gene sequence: CDR1 MNHEY, CDR2 SMNVEV (reference sequence). The CDR3 is 16 residues long.

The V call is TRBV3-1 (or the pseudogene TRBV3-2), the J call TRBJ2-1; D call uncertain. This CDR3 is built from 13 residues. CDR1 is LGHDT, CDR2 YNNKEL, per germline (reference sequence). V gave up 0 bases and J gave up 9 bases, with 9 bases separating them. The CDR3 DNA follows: TGTGCCAGCAGCCAAGAGAGCGTCAGTGAGCAGTTCTTC. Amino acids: CASSQESVSEQFF.

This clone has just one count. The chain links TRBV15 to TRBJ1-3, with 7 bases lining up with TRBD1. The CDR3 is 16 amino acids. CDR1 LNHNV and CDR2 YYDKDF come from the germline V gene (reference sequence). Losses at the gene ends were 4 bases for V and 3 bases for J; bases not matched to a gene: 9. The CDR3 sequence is CATSTRRGEIGNTIYF. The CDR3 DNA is TGTGCCACCAGCACGCGCAGGGGGGAAATTGGAAACACCATATATTTT.

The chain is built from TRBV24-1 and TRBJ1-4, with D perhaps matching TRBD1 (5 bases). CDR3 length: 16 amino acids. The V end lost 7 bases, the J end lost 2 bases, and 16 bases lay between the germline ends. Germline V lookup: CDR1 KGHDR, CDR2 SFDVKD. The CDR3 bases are TGTGCCACCAGGGAGGGGTCCGGGCTCACTAATGAAAAACTGTTTTTT. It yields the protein CATREGSGLTNEKLFF.

Here the CDR3 reads CASRTGLDEKLFF. For the CDR3, the DNA is TGTGCCAGCAGGACAGGGTTGGATGAAAAACTGTTTTTT. The chain employs TRBV12-3 or TRBV12-4 and TRBJ1-4, with 7 positions matching TRBD1. This CDR3 is built from 13 residues. V gave up 6 bases and J gave up 6 bases; unmatched junction bases: 4.

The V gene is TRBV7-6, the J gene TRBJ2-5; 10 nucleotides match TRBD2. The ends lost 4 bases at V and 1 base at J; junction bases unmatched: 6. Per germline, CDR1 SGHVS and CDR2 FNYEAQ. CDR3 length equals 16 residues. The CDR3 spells CASSYLSGGAQETQYF. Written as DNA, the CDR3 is TGTGCCAGCAGCTACCTAAGCGGGGGGGCCCAAGAGACCCAGTACTTC.

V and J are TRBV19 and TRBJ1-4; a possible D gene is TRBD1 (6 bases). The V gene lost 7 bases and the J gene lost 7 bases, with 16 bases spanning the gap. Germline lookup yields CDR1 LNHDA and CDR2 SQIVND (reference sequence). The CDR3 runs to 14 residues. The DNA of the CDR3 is TGTGCCAGTATCCAGACAGGAAGAGCTGAAAAACTGTTTTTT. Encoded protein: CASIQTGRAEKLFF.

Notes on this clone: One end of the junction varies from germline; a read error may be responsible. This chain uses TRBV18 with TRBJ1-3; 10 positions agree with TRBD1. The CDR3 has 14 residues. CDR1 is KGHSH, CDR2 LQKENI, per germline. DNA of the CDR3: TGTGCCAGCTCACCCTGGACAGGGGGAGCCCCGGAGGATTTT. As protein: CASSPWTGGAPEDF.

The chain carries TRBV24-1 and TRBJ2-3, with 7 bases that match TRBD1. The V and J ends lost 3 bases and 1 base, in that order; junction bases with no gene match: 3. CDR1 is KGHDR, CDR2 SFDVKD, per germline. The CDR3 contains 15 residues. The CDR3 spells CATSDHGQGTDTQYF. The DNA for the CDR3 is TGTGCCACCAGTGATCATGGACAGGGCACAGATACGCAGTATTTT.

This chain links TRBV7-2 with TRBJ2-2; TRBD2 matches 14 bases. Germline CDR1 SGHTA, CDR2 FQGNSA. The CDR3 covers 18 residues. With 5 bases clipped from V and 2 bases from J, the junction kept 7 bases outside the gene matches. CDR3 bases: TGTGCCAGCAGCACGCGACTAGCGGGGGGGCTAAACACCGGGGAGCTGTTTTTT. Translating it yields CASSTRLAGGLNTGELFF.

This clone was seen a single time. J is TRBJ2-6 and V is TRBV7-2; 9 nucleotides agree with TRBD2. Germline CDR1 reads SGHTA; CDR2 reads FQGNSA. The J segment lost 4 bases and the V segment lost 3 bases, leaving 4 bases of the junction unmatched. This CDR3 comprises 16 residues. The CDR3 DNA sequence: TGTGCCAGCAGCTTTACTAGCGGGCCCGGGGCCAACGTCCTGACTTTC. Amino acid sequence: CASSFTSGPGANVLTF. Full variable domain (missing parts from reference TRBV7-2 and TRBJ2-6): GAGVSQSPSNKVTEKGKDVELRCDPISGHTALYWYRQSLGQGLEFLIYFQGNSAPDKSGLPSDRFSAERTGGSVSTLTIQRTQQEDSAVYLCASSFTSGPGANVLTFGAGSRLTVL.

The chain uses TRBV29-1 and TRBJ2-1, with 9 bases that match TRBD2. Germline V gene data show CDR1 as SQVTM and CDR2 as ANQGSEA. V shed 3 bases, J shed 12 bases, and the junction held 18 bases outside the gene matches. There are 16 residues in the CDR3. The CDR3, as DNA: TGCAGCGTTGACTCAATGGGCGGGGGGGCGATGGGTCGGCAGTTCTTC. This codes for CSVDSMGGGAMGRQFF.

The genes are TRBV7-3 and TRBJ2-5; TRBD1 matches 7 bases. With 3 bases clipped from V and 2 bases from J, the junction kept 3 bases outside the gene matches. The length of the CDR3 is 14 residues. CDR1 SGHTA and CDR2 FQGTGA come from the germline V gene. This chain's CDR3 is CASSLSGQQETQYF. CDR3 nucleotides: TGTGCCAGCAGCTTGTCGGGACAGCAAGAGACCCAGTACTTC.

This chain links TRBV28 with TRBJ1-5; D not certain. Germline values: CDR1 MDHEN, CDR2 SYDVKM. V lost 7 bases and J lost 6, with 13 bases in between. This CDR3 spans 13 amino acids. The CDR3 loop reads CASTQMVSQPQHF. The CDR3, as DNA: TGTGCCAGCACCCAAATGGTGAGTCAGCCCCAGCATTTT.

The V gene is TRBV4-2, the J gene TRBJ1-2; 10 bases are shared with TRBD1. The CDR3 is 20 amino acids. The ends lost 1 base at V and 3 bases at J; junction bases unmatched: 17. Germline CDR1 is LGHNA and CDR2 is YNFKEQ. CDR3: CASSQVGPGTGARLDYGYTF. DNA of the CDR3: TGTGCCAGCAGCCAAGTCGGGCCCGGGACAGGGGCTCGCCTAGACTATGGCTACACCTTC.

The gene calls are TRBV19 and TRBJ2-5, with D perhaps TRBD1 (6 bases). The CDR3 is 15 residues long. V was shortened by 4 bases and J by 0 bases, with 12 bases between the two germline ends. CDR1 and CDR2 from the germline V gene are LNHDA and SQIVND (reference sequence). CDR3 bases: TGTGCCAGTAGTAAAGTTTGGGGGCACCAAGAGACCCAGTACTTC. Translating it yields CASSKVWGHQETQYF.

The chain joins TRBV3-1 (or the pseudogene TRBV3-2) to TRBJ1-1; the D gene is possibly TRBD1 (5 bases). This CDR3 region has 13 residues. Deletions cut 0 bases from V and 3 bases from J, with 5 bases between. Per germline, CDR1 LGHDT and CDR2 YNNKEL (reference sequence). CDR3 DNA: TGTGCCAGCAGCCAAGAACAGGACACTGAAGCTTTCTTT. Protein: CASSQEQDTEAFF.

CDR3 residues: CASSPAGAPFLGHF. DNA of the CDR3: TGTGCCAGCAGTCCCGCGGGGGCACCCTTCTTGGGACATTTT. This sequence joins TRBV6-5 and TRBJ1-5, with D possibly matching TRBD1 (6 bases). The CDR3 is made up of 14 amino acids. Trimming left V 5 bases short and J 16 bases short, with 24 bases between. CDR1 and CDR2 (germline): MNHEY, SVGAGI.

CDR3 amino acids: CASSEFRGPLEQYF. The CDR3 DNA sequence: TGTGCCAGCAGTGAATTCAGGGGACCCCTCGAGCAGTACTTC. The V and J genes are TRBV6-1 and TRBJ2-7, with D perhaps matching TRBD1 (6 bases). Germline assignment: CDR1 MNHNS and CDR2 SASEGT. V lost 2 bases to trimming and J lost 6 bases, with 14 bases between them. CDR3 size: 14 residues.

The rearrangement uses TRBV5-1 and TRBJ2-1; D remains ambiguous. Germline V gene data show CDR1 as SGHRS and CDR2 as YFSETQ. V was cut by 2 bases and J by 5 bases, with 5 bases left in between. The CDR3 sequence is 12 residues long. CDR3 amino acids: CASSFQNNEQFF. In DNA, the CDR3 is TGCGCCAGCAGCTTTCAGAACAATGAGCAGTTCTTC. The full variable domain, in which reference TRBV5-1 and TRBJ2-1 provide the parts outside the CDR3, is KAGVTQTPRYLIKTRGQQVTLSCSPISGHRSVSWYQQTPGQGLQFLFEYFSETQRNKGNFPGRFSGRQFSNSRSEMNVSTLELGDSALYLCASSFQNNEQFFGPGTRLTVL.

CDR3 bases: TGTGCCAGTAGTATAGGGCCCTACAGAAACAATGAGCAGTTCTTC. Amino acids: CASSIGPYRNNEQFF. The chain uses TRBV19 and TRBJ2-1; unclear D gene. This CDR3 comprises 15 residues. The V end was cut by 1 base, the J end by 5 bases, with 12 bases between. The V gene's germline CDR1 is LNHDA and CDR2 SQIVND (reference sequence).

Here the CDR3 DNA reads TGTGCCTGGAACCTAGGGGCCGGGGAGCTGTTTTTT. Amino acid sequence: CAWNLGAGELFF. J is TRBJ2-2 and V is TRBV30, with D possibly being TRBD1 (5 bases). The germline V gene has CDR1 GTSNPN and CDR2 SVGIG (reference sequence). Trimming shortened V by 4 bases and J by 6 bases, and 9 bases separated the two germline ends. The CDR3 spans 12 residues.

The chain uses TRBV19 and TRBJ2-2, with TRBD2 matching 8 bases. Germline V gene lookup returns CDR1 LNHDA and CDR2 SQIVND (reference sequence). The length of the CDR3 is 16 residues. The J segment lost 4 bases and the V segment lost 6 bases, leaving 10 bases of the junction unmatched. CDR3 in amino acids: CASSLSGTTGTGELFF. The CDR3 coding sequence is TGTGCCAGTAGCCTTAGCGGGACCACGGGCACCGGGGAGCTGTTTTTT.